The entry below describes one T cell receptor beta chain. This specimen belongs to a study of T cell repertoires in cytomegalovirus infection. The CDR3 has 14 residues. CDR1 and CDR2 from the germline V gene are GTSNPN and SVGIG (reference sequence). The V gene end was trimmed by 1 base and the J gene end by 0 bases; junction bases not matched to a gene: 0. Each CDR3 protein is one row after TCRdb ran MiXCR on the reads. Of roughly 500,000 distinct CDR3 sequences in the sample, about 11% are singletons; the top ten hold approximately 10%. The specimen was PBMCs. The rearrangement uses TRBV30 and TRBJ2-1; TRBD2 matches 7 bases. The TCR was taken from a human donor in good health (CMV status not recorded). Some clones in this sample may be carry-over from other donors' samples. The CDR3: CAWSGTSSYNEQFF. The DNA of the CDR3 is TGTGCCTGGAGTGGGACTAGCTCCTACAATGAGCAGTTCTTC.